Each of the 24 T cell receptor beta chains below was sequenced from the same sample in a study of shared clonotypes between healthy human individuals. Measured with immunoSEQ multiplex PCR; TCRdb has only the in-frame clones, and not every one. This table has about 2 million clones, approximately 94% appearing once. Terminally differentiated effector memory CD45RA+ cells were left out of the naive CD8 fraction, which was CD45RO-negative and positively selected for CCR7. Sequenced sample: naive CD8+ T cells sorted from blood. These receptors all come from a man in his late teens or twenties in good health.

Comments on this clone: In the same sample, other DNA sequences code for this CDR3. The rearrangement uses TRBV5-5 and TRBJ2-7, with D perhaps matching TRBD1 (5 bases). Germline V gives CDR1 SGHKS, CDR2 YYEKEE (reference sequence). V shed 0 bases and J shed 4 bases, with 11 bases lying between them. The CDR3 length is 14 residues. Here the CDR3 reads CASSLGVRAYEQYF. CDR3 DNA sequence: TGTGCCAGCAGCTTGGGGGTCAGGGCTTACGAGCAGTACTTC.

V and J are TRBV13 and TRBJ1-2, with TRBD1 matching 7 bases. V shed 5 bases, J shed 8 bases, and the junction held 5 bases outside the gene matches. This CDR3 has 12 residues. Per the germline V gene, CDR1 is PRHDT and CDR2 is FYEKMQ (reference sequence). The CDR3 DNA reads TGTGCCAGCAGCGTACAGGGGCTCGGCTACACCTTC. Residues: CASSVQGLGYTF.

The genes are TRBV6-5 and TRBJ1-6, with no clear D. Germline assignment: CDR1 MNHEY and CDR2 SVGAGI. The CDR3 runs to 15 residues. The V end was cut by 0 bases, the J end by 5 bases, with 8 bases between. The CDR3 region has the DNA TGTGCCAGCAGTTACTCGATACATAATAATTCACCCCTCCACTTT. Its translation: CASSYSIHNNSPLHF.

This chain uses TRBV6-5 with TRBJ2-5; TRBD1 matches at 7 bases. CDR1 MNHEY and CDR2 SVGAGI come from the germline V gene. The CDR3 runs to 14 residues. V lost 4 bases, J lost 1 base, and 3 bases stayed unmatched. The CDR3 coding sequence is TGTGCCAGCAGTTTGACAGGGACCCAAGAGACCCAGTACTTC. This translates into CASSLTGTQETQYF.

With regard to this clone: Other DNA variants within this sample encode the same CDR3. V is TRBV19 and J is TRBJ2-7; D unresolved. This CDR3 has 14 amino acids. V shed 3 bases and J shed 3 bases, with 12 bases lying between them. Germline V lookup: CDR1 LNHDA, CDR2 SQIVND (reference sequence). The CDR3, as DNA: TGTGCCAGTAGTATCTCTGGTGAAGGCTACGAGCAGTACTTC. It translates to CASSISGEGYEQYF.

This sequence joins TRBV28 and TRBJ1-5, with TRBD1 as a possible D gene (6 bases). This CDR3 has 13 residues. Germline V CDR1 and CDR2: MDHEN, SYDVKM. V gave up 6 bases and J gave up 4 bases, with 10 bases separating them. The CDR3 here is CASRTTGNQPQHF. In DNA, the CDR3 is TGTGCCAGCAGAACTACAGGGAATCAGCCCCAGCATTTT.

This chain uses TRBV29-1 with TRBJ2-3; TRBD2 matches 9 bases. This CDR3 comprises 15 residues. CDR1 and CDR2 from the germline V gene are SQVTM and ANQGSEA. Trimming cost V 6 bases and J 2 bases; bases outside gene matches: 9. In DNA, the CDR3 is TGCAGCGTCCACGGGCCTAGCGGGACCACAGATACGCAGTATTTT. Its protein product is CSVHGPSGTTDTQYF.

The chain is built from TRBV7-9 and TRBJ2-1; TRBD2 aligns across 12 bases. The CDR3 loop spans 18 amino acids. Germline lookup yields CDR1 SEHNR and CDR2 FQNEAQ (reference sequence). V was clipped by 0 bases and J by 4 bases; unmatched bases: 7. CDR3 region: CASSLAISSGGAYNEQFF. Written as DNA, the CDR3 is TGTGCCAGCAGCTTAGCGATTTCTAGCGGGGGGGCATACAATGAGCAGTTCTTC. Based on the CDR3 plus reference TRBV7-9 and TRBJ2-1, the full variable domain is DTGVSQNPRHKITKRGQNVTFRCDPISEHNRLYWYRQTLGQGPEFLTYFQNEAQLEKSRLLSDRFSAERPKGSFSTLEIQRTEQGDSAMYLCASSLAISSGGAYNEQFFGPGTRLTVL.

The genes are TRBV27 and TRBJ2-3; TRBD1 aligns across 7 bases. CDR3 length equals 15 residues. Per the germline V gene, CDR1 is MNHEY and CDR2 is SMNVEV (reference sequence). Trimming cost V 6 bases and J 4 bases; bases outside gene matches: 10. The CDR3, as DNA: TGTGCCAGCAGGGCGACAGGGATGGACGCAGATACGCAGTATTTT. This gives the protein CASRATGMDADTQYF.

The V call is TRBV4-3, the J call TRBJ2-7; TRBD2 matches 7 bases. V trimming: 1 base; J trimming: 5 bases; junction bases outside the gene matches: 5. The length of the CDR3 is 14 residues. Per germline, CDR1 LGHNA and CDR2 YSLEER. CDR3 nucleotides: TGCGCCAGCAGCCAAGGGGCGGGAGACAACGAGCAGTACTTC. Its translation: CASSQGAGDNEQYF.

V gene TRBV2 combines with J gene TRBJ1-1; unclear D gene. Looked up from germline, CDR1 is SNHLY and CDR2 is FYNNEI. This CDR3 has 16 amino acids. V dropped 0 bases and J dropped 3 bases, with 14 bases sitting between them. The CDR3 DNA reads TGTGCCAGCAGTGAAGCTGGGAGTGGTTATGACACTGAAGCTTTCTTT. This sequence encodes CASSEAGSGYDTEAFF.

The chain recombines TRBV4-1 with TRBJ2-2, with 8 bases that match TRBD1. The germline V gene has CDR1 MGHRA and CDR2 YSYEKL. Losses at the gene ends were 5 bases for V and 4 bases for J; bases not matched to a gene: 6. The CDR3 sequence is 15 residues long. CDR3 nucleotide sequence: TGCGCCAGCAGCTTCCGGGACAGGCCCACCGGGGAGCTGTTTTTT. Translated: CASSFRDRPTGELFF.

CDR3 DNA sequence: TGTGCCAGCAGCTTTGGCACAGCCCTTAACTATGGCTACACCTTC. It encodes CASSFGTALNYGYTF. This sequence joins TRBV7-9 and TRBJ1-2; no clear D. Germline assignment: CDR1 SEHNR and CDR2 FQNEAQ (reference sequence). V was shortened by 3 bases and J by 1 base, with 12 bases between the two germline ends. The CDR3 contains 15 residues.

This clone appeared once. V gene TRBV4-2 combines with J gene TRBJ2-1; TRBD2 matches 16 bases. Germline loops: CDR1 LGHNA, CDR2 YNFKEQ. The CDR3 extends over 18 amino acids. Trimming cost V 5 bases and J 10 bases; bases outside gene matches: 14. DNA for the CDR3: TGTGCCAGCAGCTCTCAAACGGGACTAGCGGGGGGGGTGGAGGAGCAGTTCTTC. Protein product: CASSSQTGLAGGVEEQFF.

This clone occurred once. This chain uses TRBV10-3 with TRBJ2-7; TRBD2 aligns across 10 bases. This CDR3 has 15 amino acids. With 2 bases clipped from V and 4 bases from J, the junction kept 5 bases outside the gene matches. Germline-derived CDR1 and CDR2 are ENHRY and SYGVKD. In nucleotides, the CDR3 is TGTGCCATCAGTGAGGCGACTAGCGGGTTTTACGAGCAGTACTTC. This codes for CAISEATSGFYEQYF.

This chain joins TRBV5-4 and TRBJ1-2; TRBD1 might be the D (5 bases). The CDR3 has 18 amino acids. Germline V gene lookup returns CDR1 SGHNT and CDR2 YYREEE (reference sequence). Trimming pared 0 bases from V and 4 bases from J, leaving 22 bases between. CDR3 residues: CASSLVGGWMGMGYGYTF. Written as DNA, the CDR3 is TGTGCCAGCAGCTTGGTGGGGGGATGGATGGGAATGGGCTATGGCTACACCTTC.

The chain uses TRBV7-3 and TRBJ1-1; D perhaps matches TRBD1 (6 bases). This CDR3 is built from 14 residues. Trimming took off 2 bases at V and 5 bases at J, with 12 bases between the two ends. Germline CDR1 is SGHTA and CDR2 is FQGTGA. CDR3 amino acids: CASSLAQGTTEAFF. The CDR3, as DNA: TGTGCCAGCAGCTTAGCGCAGGGGACAACTGAAGCTTTCTTT.

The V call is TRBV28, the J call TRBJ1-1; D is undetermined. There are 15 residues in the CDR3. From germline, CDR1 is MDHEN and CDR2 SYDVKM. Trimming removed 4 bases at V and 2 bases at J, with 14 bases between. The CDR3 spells CASSSPAHKNTEAFF. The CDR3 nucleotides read TGTGCCAGCAGTTCCCCCGCCCATAAAAACACTGAAGCTTTCTTT.

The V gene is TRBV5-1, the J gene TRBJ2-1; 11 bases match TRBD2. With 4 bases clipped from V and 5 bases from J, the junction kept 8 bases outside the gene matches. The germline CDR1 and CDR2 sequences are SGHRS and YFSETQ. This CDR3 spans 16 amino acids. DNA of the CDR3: TGCGCCAGCAGCCTGAAACTAGCGGGGGTAAACAATGAGCAGTTCTTC. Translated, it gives CASSLKLAGVNNEQFF. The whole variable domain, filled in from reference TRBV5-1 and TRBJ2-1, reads KAGVTQTPRYLIKTRGQQVTLSCSPISGHRSVSWYQQTPGQGLQFLFEYFSETQRNKGNFPGRFSGRQFSNSRSEMNVSTLELGDSALYLCASSLKLAGVNNEQFFGPGTRLTVL.

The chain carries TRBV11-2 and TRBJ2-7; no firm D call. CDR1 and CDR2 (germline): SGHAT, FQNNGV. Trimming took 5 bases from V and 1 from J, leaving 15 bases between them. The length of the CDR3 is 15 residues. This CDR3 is CASSDHLRMSYEQYF. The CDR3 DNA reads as TGTGCCAGCAGCGACCATCTACGGATGTCCTACGAGCAGTACTTC.

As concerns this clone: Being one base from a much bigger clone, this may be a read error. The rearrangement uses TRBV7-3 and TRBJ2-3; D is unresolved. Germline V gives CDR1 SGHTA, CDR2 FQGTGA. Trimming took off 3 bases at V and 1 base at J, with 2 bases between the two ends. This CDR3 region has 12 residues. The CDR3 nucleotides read TGTGCCAGCAGCTTTGGCACAGATACGCAGTATTTT. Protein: CASSFGTDTQYF.

The CDR3 loop is CASSVPGQGTNTGELFF. CDR3 nucleotides: TGTGCCAGCAGCGTACCGGGACAGGGCACGAACACCGGGGAGCTGTTTTTT. The chain employs TRBV9 and TRBJ2-2, with 9 bases fitting TRBD1. Trimming removed 1 base from V and 0 bases from J; junction bases left unmatched: 4. The CDR3 has 17 residues. Per germline, CDR1 SGDLS and CDR2 YYNGEE.

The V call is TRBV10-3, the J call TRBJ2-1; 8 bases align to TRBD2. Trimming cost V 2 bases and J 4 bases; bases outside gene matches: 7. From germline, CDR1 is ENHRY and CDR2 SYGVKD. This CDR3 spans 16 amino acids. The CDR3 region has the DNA TGTGCCATCAGTGAGGGGCTAGCGGGCCCTTACAATGAGCAGTTCTTC. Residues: CAISEGLAGPYNEQFF.

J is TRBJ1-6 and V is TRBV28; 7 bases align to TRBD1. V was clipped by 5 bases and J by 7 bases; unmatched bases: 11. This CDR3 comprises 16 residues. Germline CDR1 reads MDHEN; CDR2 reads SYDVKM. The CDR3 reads CASSPLQWDSNSPLHF. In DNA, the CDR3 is TGTGCCAGCAGTCCCCTCCAATGGGACAGCAATTCACCCCTCCACTTT.